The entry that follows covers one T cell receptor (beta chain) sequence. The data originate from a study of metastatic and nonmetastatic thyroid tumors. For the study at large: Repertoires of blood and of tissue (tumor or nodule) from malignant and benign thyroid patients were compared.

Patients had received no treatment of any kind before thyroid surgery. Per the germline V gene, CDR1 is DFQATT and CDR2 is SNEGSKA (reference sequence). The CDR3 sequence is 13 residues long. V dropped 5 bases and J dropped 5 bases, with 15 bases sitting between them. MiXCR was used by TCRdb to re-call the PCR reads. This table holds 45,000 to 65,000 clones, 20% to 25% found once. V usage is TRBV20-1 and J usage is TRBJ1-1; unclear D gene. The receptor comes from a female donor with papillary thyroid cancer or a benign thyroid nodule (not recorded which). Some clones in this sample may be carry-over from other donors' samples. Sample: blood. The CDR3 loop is CSALKGGKTEAFF. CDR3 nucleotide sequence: TGCAGTGCTCTCAAGGGTGGCAAAACTGAAGCTTTCTTT.